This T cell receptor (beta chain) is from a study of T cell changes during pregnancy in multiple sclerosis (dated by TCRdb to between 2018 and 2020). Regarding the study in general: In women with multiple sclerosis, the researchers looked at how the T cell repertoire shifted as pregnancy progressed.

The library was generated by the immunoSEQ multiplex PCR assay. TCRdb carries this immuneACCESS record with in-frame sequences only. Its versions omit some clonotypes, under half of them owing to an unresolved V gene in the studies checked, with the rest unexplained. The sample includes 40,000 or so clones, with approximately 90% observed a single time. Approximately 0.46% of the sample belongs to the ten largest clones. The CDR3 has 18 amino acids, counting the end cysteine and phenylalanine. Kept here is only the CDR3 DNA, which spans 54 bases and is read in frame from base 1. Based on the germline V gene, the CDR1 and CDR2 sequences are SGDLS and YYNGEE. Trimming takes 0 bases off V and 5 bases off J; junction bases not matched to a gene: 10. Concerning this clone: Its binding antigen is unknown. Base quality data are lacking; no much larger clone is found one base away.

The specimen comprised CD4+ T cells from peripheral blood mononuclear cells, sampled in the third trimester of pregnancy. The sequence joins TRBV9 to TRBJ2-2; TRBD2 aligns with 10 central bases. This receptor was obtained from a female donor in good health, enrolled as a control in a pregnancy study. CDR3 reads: CASSVDLAGVLRTGELFF. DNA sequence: TGTGCCAGCAGCGTAGACCTAGCGGGGGTCCTCCGGACCGGGGAGCTGTTTTTT.